The 24 T cell receptor beta chains reported below all come from one sample, sequenced in a study of human T cells and chemical hapten exposure. MiXCR, applied by TCRdb to the RACE reads, yields one record per CDR3 protein. The top ten clones hold nearly 3.5% of a sample with over 70,000 distinct CDR3 sequences, 7.5% to 9.5% of them seen once. Time point described: patch test 2, 6 weeks after DPC sensitization. Noted treatment: therapeutic diphenylcyclopropenone sensitization with weekly scalp DPC. This material consisted of whole blood, taken in connection with sensitization to the hapten diphenylcyclopropenone (DPC). The receptors shown here come from a woman aged 50 to 65 with alopecia areata. Some clones in this sample may be carry-over from other donors' samples.

This clonotype was seen only a few times. The chain couples TRBV15 to TRBJ2-1, with a weak D call TRBD2 (6 bases). Germline CDR1 and CDR2: LNHNV and YYDKDF (reference sequence). The CDR3 sequence is 13 residues long. Trimming pared 8 bases from V and 4 bases from J, leaving 12 bases between. CDR3 nucleotides: TGTGCCACCTCGGGGGTCGGATACAATGAGCAGTTCTTC. Amino acids: CATSGVGYNEQFF.

There are a few counts of this clonotype. The V call is TRBV29-1, the J call TRBJ2-1, with D hard to call. The CDR3 sequence is 11 residues long. CDR1 and CDR2 from the germline V gene are SQVTM and ANQGSEA. V was shortened by 3 bases and J by 3 bases, with 3 bases between the two germline ends. The CDR3 protein is CSVDGYNEQFF. The CDR3 DNA is TGCAGCGTTGACGGCTACAATGAGCAGTTCTTC.

This clonotype appeared many times. The rearrangement joins TRBV6-5 to TRBJ1-2; tentative D call: TRBD1 (6 bases). Per germline, CDR1 MNHEY and CDR2 SVGAGI. V gave up 0 bases and J gave up 7 bases, with 9 bases separating them. This CDR3 is 13 amino acids long. CDR3 in amino acids: CASSYSGGSGYTF. The CDR3 nucleotides read TGTGCCAGCAGTTACTCAGGGGGTTCTGGCTACACCTTC.

Notes on this clonotype: At one end the junction does not follow the germline gene, possibly because of a read error. This chain joins TRBV19 and TRBJ1-5, with D unclear. From germline, CDR1 is LNHDA and CDR2 SQIVND (reference sequence). The CDR3 contains 14 residues. The CDR3 DNA follows: TGTGCCAGTAGTATCCTAGGAGGGTCTCAGCCCAAGCATTTT. It specifies CASSILGGSQPKHF.

This clonotype was counted ten times or more. V gene TRBV20-1 combines with J gene TRBJ2-7; D is possibly TRBD2 (6 bases). The CDR3 is made up of 13 amino acids. Trimming pared 6 bases from V and 9 bases from J, leaving 21 bases between. Germline V gene sequence: CDR1 DFQATT, CDR2 SNEGSKA (reference sequence). CDR3 amino acids: CSANREPFEGQYF. The CDR3 DNA is TGCAGTGCAAACCGGGAGCCTTTCGAAGGGCAGTACTTC.

Only a few counts were recorded for this clonotype. The chain couples TRBV20-1 to TRBJ1-1; D perhaps matches TRBD1 (5 bases). Trimming took off 5 bases at V and 1 base at J, with 11 bases between the two ends. The germline CDR1 and CDR2 sequences are DFQATT and SNEGSKA (reference sequence). This CDR3 is 13 amino acids long. The CDR3 loop reads CSAGGLGNTEAFF. For the CDR3, the DNA is TGCAGTGCTGGGGGACTGGGGAACACTGAAGCTTTCTTT.

This clonotype was recorded at least ten times. The CDR3 protein is CASSNRGLDEKLFF. The CDR3 DNA reads TGTGCCAGCAGTAACAGGGGGCTGGATGAAAAACTGTTTTTT. The chain is built from TRBV6-1 and TRBJ1-4, with TRBD1 identical over 9 bases. The CDR3 has 14 amino acids. V was pared by 5 bases and J by 6 bases, with 4 bases of the junction left unmatched. CDR1 is MNHNS and CDR2 is SASEGT in the germline V gene.

This clonotype occurred many times. The chain joins TRBV29-1 to TRBJ1-1; possible D gene TRBD1, 5 bases. This CDR3 region has 11 residues. Germline CDR1 is SQVTM and CDR2 is ANQGSEA. Trimming took off 3 bases at V and 3 bases at J, with 5 bases between the two ends. The CDR3, as DNA: TGCAGCGTTGACAGGGACACTGAAGCTTTCTTT. Amino acid sequence: CSVDRDTEAFF.

This clonotype was counted between two and nine times. This rearrangement joins TRBV28 to TRBJ1-2, with 10 bases identical to TRBD1. CDR1 is MDHEN and CDR2 is SYDVKM in the germline V gene. This CDR3 has 20 residues. The J segment lost 2 bases and the V segment lost 5 bases, leaving 20 bases of the junction unmatched. CDR3 coding DNA: TGTGCCAGCAGTACCAGGACAGGGGGAAAGGGGGCATCTACGAACTATGGCTACACCTTC. Translating gives CASSTRTGGKGASTNYGYTF.

The chain combines TRBV3-1 with TRBJ2-6; 8 bases map to TRBD2. The V segment lost 0 bases and the J segment 2 bases; nucleotides outside the gene matches: 3. Germline assignment: CDR1 LGHDT and CDR2 YNNKEL (reference sequence). The CDR3 length is 17 residues. The CDR3 sequence: CASSQDPAGAGANVLTF. The CDR3 DNA is TGTGCCAGCAGCCAAGACCCAGCGGGAGCTGGGGCCAACGTCCTGACTTTC.

This clonotype occurred many times. This chain connects TRBV29-1 to TRBJ2-2; D gene uncertain. The CDR3 consists of 12 residues. In germline, CDR1 is SQVTM, CDR2 ANQGSEA. The germline V and J ends were trimmed by 7 bases and 2 bases, with 8 bases remaining between them. The CDR3 nucleotides read TGCAGCGGGGTCACAAACACCGGGGAGCTGTTTTTT. Protein product: CSGVTNTGELFF.

V and J are TRBV14 and TRBJ2-1, with 10 nucleotides matching TRBD2. CDR1 is SGHDN, CDR2 FVKESK, per germline. The CDR3 spans 15 residues. Germline trimming cut 0 bases from V and 9 bases from J; bases unmatched to any gene: 5. The CDR3 sequence is CASSQDQREGLEQFF. CDR3 DNA: TGTGCCAGCAGCCAAGACCAGCGGGAGGGCCTTGAGCAGTTCTTC.

V and J are TRBV7-9 and TRBJ2-3, with 8 bases identical to TRBD1. The CDR3 loop spans 16 amino acids. After removal of 6 bases from V and 3 bases from J, the junction contained 11 bases not matched to a gene. Germline loops: CDR1 SEHNR, CDR2 FQNEAQ (reference sequence). The CDR3 region has the DNA TGTGCCAGCAGTTTTAACCCGGGACAGGAGACAGATACGCAGTATTTT. This codes for CASSFNPGQETDTQYF.

This clonotype was counted between two and nine times. The rearrangement joins TRBV27 to TRBJ2-3; TRBD2 agrees at 14 bases. The CDR3 is made up of 19 amino acids. The J segment lost 3 bases and the V segment lost 6 bases, leaving 14 bases of the junction unmatched. Germline lookup yields CDR1 MNHEY and CDR2 SMNVEV (reference sequence). CDR3 DNA: TGTGCCAGCAGCGGGATAGGGACTAGCGGGAGCTCCCCTACAGATACGCAGTATTTT. This encodes CASSGIGTSGSSPTDTQYF.

This clonotype was counted between two and nine times. This chain links TRBV28 with TRBJ2-1; D gene unclear. Trimming removed 3 bases from V and 4 bases from J, with 4 bases in between. Germline V gene data show CDR1 as MDHEN and CDR2 as SYDVKM. The CDR3 contains 12 residues. As DNA, the CDR3 is TGTGCCAGCAGTTTCCGTTACAATGAGCAGTTCTTC. It codes for CASSFRYNEQFF.

This rearrangement joins TRBV20-1 to TRBJ2-7; D gene unclear. This CDR3 is 10 amino acids long. Trimming removed 3 bases at V and 2 bases at J, with 2 bases between. CDR1 and CDR2 (germline): DFQATT, SNEGSKA (reference sequence). As DNA, the CDR3 is TGCAGTGCTAGTCCCTACGAGCAGTACTTC. Residues: CSASPYEQYF.

This clonotype occurred many times. The genes are TRBV6-2 or TRBV6-3 and TRBJ1-1; 10 positions agree with TRBD1. Germline V CDR1 and CDR2: MNHEY, SVGEGT. The V and J ends lost 2 bases and 5 bases, in that order; junction bases with no gene match: 2. The CDR3 loop spans 14 amino acids. The CDR3 is CASSYDRGQTEAFF. The CDR3 nucleotides read TGTGCCAGCAGTTACGACAGGGGGCAAACTGAAGCTTTCTTT.

The genes are TRBV7-2 and TRBJ2-3; D is perhaps TRBD1 or TRBD2 (5 bases each). From germline, CDR1 is SGHTA and CDR2 FQGNSA. The CDR3 runs 14 residues. The V and J ends lost 5 bases and 4 bases respectively, with 13 bases between them. The CDR3 sequence is CASSLVEGSDTQYF. The CDR3 DNA reads TGTGCCAGCAGCCTAGTAGAGGGGTCAGATACGCAGTATTTT.

The J gene is TRBJ2-4, the V gene TRBV19; tentative D call: TRBD2 (6 bases). Germline CDR1 and CDR2: LNHDA and SQIVND (reference sequence). The length of the CDR3 is 14 residues. V gave up 4 bases and J gave up 4 bases, with 11 bases separating them. CDR3 protein: CASSNPGEKNIQYF. The CDR3 DNA reads as TGTGCCAGTAGTAACCCGGGGGAGAAAAACATTCAGTACTTC.

This rearrangement joins TRBV15 to TRBJ2-3; 7 bases fit TRBD1. The CDR3 contains 14 residues. The germline gives CDR1 LNHNV, CDR2 YYDKDF (reference sequence). With V trimmed by 9 bases and J by 1 base, 7 bases remained unmatched. The CDR3 nucleotides are TGTGCCACGACCTGGACAGGAGGCACAGATACGCAGTATTTT. It codes for CATTWTGGTDTQYF.

This clonotype has at least ten counts. The J gene is TRBJ2-4, the V gene TRBV20-1, with 13 nucleotides matching TRBD2. V gave up 3 bases and J gave up 1 base; unmatched junction bases: 12. Germline loops: CDR1 DFQATT, CDR2 SNEGSKA (reference sequence). The CDR3 contains 19 residues. CDR3 sequence (DNA): TGCAGTGCTAGCCAACACGGACTAGCGGGAGAAAAGGCCAAAAACATTCAGTACTTC. Translated: CSASQHGLAGEKAKNIQYF.

This chain uses TRBV14 with TRBJ2-7, with D uncertain. This CDR3 region has 13 residues. V was clipped by 0 bases and J by 3 bases, with 6 bases between them. CDR1 is SGHDN and CDR2 is FVKESK in the germline V gene. The CDR3: CASSQEMHYEQYF. The CDR3 DNA reads TGTGCCAGCAGCCAAGAAATGCACTACGAGCAGTACTTC.

The chain is built from TRBV5-6 and TRBJ1-6, with a possible D match to TRBD1 (6 bases). The length of the CDR3 is 14 residues. From germline, CDR1 is SGHDT and CDR2 YYEEEE. V gave up 3 bases and J gave up 6 bases, with 10 bases separating them. The CDR3 region has the DNA TGTGCCAGCAGCTCCGGGACAAGTAATTCACCCCTCCACTTT. Protein product: CASSSGTSNSPLHF.

The sample holds a few counts of this clonotype. This sequence joins TRBV28 and TRBJ2-7, with 13 bases aligning to TRBD2. The V gene end was trimmed by 5 bases and the J gene end by 3 bases; junction bases not matched to a gene: 4. Germline V gene lookup returns CDR1 MDHEN and CDR2 SYDVKM. The CDR3 totals 15 residues. CDR3 loop: CASSRLAGGLYEQYF. As DNA, the CDR3 is TGTGCCAGCAGTCGACTAGCGGGAGGCCTCTACGAGCAGTACTTC. The whole variable domain, remainder taken from reference TRBV28 and TRBJ2-7, is DVKVTQSSRYLVKRTGEKVFLECVQDMDHENMFWYRQDPGLGLRLIYFSYDVKMKEKGDIPEGYSVSREKKERFSLILESASTNQTSMYLCASSRLAGGLYEQYFGPGTRLTVT.